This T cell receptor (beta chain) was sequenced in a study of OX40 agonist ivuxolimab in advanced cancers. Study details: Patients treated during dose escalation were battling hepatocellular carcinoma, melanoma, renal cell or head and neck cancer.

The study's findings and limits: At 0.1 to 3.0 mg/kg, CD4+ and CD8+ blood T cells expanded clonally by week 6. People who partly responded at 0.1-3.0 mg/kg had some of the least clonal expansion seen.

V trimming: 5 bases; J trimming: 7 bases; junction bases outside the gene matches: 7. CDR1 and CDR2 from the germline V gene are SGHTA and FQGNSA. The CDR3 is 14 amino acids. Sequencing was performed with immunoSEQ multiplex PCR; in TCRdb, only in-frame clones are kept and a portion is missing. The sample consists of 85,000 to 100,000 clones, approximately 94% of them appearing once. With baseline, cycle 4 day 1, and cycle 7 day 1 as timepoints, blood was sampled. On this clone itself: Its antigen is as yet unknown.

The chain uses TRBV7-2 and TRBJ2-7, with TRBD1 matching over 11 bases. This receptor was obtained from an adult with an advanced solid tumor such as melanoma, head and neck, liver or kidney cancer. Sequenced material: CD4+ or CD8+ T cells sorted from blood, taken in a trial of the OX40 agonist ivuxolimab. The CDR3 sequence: CASSHGQGAREQYF. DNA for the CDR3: TGTGCCAGCAGCCATGGACAGGGGGCGAGGGAGCAGTACTTC.